The 26 T cell receptor beta chains below come from one sample, sequenced in a study of blood T cell repertoires in COVID-19. Sequenced by immunoSEQ multiplex PCR; TCRdb stores in-frame clones only, minus some. The data contain 95,000 to 150,000 clones, around 80% of them singletons. Source material: peripheral blood. All receptors come from a man aged 35 to 55 with active or convalescent COVID-19.

This clone has just a few counts. The chain uses TRBV11-2 and TRBJ1-2; D is unresolved. The V end was cut by 5 bases, the J end by 6 bases, with 16 bases between. The CDR3 is made up of 14 amino acids. Germline V gene data show CDR1 as SGHAT and CDR2 as FQNNGV. CDR3 sequence: CASSQVEGSDGYTF. The CDR3 bases are TGTGCCAGCAGCCAGGTTGAGGGAAGCGATGGCTACACCTTC.

The chain uses TRBV18 and TRBJ1-1; D possibly corresponds to TRBD1 (5 bases). Germline V lookup: CDR1 KGHSH, CDR2 LQKENI. This CDR3 has 14 residues. The V end was cut by 2 bases, the J end by 4 bases, with 11 bases between. The CDR3 nucleotides are TGTGCCAGCTCACCAAGGCGACAGTTCACTGAAGCTTTCTTT. Encoded protein: CASSPRRQFTEAFF.

The rearrangement joins TRBV7-9 to TRBJ1-4; D remains unclear. CDR1 is SEHNR and CDR2 is FQNEAQ in the germline V gene (reference sequence). Trimming removed 1 base at V and 0 bases at J, with 6 bases between. The CDR3 runs to 15 residues. CDR3 in amino acids: CASSLERATNEKLFF. In nucleotides, the CDR3 is TGTGCCAGCAGCTTAGAGAGGGCAACTAATGAAAAACTGTTTTTT.

V and J are TRBV19 and TRBJ1-1; D remains unclear. This CDR3 is 14 amino acids long. Trimming shortened V by 5 bases and J by 11 bases, and 21 bases separated the two germline ends. Looked up from germline, CDR1 is LNHDA and CDR2 is SQIVND (reference sequence). CDR3 residues: CASSPPGGSKRAFF. CDR3 DNA: TGTGCCAGTAGTCCTCCCGGAGGCTCAAAAAGGGCTTTCTTT.

This clone was counted a few times. This chain connects TRBV27 to TRBJ1-5; TRBD1 might be the D (5 bases). CDR3 size: 17 residues. V lost 4 bases to trimming and J lost 0 bases, with 16 bases between them. Germline V gene lookup returns CDR1 MNHEY and CDR2 SMNVEV (reference sequence). For the CDR3, the DNA is TGTGCCAGCAGTTCCCCGGGGGGAGATTATAGCAATCAGCCCCAGCATTTT. Its translation is CASSSPGGDYSNQPQHF.

This clone was seen only a few times. The chain couples TRBV30 to TRBJ2-3; TRBD2 matches at 16 bases. J was trimmed by 7 bases and V by 5 bases; bases with no gene match: 3. This CDR3 has 14 amino acids. Germline V gives CDR1 GTSNPN, CDR2 SVGIG (reference sequence). DNA for the CDR3: TGTGCCTGGGGGACTAGCGGGGGGGCCAATACGCAGTATTTT. This encodes CAWGTSGGANTQYF.

V is TRBV28 and J is TRBJ2-4; D might be TRBD2 (7 bases). Between the trimmed V and J ends, which lost 10 bases and 7 bases, there was a span of 14 bases. The CDR3 sequence is 12 residues long. Germline values: CDR1 MDHEN, CDR2 SYDVKM. CDR3 protein: CAIGGGLNIQYF. The CDR3 coding sequence is TGTGCCATAGGGGGAGGGTTGAACATTCAGTACTTC.

The rearrangement links TRBV11-1 to TRBJ1-1, with unresolved D. The V end lost 1 base, the J end lost 5 bases, and 8 bases lay between the germline ends. Germline V gene lookup returns CDR1 SGHAT and CDR2 FQDESV (reference sequence). The CDR3 runs 13 residues. The CDR3 reads CASSLGPGTEAFF. CDR3 DNA sequence: TGTGCCAGCAGCTTAGGACCCGGGACTGAAGCTTTCTTT.

The rearrangement joins TRBV9 to TRBJ2-7; no definite D call. The germline V and J ends were trimmed by 0 bases and 0 bases, with 7 bases remaining between them. Germline lookup yields CDR1 SGDLS and CDR2 YYNGEE. The CDR3 has 14 residues. CDR3 DNA: TGTGCCAGCAGCGTAGCGGTCAACTCCTACGAGCAGTACTTC. It codes for CASSVAVNSYEQYF.

This chain links TRBV11-2 with TRBJ1-1; 7 bases line up with TRBD1. This CDR3 is 15 amino acids long. V dropped 3 bases and J dropped 1; count of bases not matched to a gene: 5. Per the germline V gene, CDR1 is SGHAT and CDR2 is FQNNGV. The CDR3 sequence: CASSFSTGPNTEAFF. The CDR3 DNA is TGTGCCAGCAGCTTCTCGACAGGGCCGAACACTGAAGCTTTCTTT.

The V gene is TRBV28, the J gene TRBJ1-2, with TRBD1 as a possible D gene (6 bases). The germline gives CDR1 MDHEN, CDR2 SYDVKM. The CDR3 is 15 residues long. Deletions cut 7 bases from V and 1 base from J, with 16 bases between. The CDR3 coding sequence is TGTGCCAGCACCTACACAGGGACCGGTAACTATGGCTACACCTTC. Its translation: CASTYTGTGNYGYTF.

The chain carries TRBV6-5 and TRBJ1-2; 7 bases map to TRBD1. The length of the CDR3 is 13 residues. Germline lookup yields CDR1 MNHEY and CDR2 SVGAGI. Germline trimming cut 7 bases from V and 8 bases from J; bases unmatched to any gene: 10. CDR3 residues: CASTNGRGQGYTF. DNA of the CDR3: TGTGCCAGCACCAACGGGAGGGGGCAGGGCTACACCTTC.

This rearrangement joins TRBV11-3 to TRBJ2-5, with D possibly matching TRBD2 (7 bases). The V and J ends lost 4 bases and 1 base respectively, with 16 bases between them. The CDR3 has 16 residues. Germline CDR1 SGHNT, CDR2 YENEEA. CDR3 protein: CASSSRGGASQETQYF. The CDR3 DNA reads TGTGCCAGCAGCTCTCGTGGGGGGGCGTCCCAAGAGACCCAGTACTTC. The entire variable domain, with the rest obtained from reference TRBV11-3 and TRBJ2-5, is as follows: EAGVVQSPRYKIIEKKQPVAFWCNPISGHNTLYWYLQNLGQGPELLIRYENEEAVDDSQLPKDRFSAERLKGVDSTLKIQPAELGDSAVYLCASSSRGGASQETQYFGPGTRLLVL.

The chain joins TRBV30 to TRBJ1-1; D perhaps matches TRBD1 (5 bases). CDR1 is GTSNPN, CDR2 SVGIG, per germline (reference sequence). V was trimmed by 0 bases and J by 6 bases, leaving 11 bases between them. This CDR3 comprises 13 residues. The CDR3 region has the DNA TGTGCCTGGAGTGTACCAGGGCTCGCTGAAGCTTTCTTT. Encoded protein: CAWSVPGLAEAFF. The variable domain in full, completed from reference TRBV30 and TRBJ1-1, reads SQTIHQWPATLVQPVGSPLSLECTVEGTSNPNLYWYRQAAGRGLQLLFYSVGIGQISSEVPQNLSASRPQDRQFILSSKKLLLSDSGFYLCAWSVPGLAEAFFGQGTRLTVV.

This chain connects TRBV28 to TRBJ1-1; tentative D call: TRBD1 (6 bases). V was shortened by 4 bases and J by 3 bases, with 15 bases between the two germline ends. Looked up from germline, CDR1 is MDHEN and CDR2 is SYDVKM. The CDR3 has 15 residues. CDR3 DNA: TGTGCCAGCAGTTCCAACAGGGTCGGGGACACTGAAGCTTTCTTT. Translation gives CASSSNRVGDTEAFF.

The J gene is TRBJ2-7, the V gene TRBV29-1, with D perhaps matching TRBD1 (5 bases). Germline loops: CDR1 SQVTM, CDR2 ANQGSEA. The CDR3 is 13 residues long. The V and J ends lost 4 bases and 5 bases respectively, with 15 bases between them. CDR3 region: CSVGRQQDDEQYF. The CDR3 DNA sequence: TGCAGCGTTGGACGACAGCAGGACGACGAGCAGTACTTC.

In this sample, this clone turned up once. The chain uses TRBV7-6 and TRBJ1-1; TRBD1 aligns across 7 bases. The CDR3 runs 14 residues. Germline CDR1 is SGHVS and CDR2 is FNYEAQ. J lost 2 bases, V lost 3 bases, and 3 bases had no gene match. CDR3 in amino acids: CASSFAGGNTEAFF. The CDR3 DNA follows: TGTGCCAGCAGCTTTGCAGGGGGTAACACTGAAGCTTTCTTT.

The rearrangement joins TRBV29-1 to TRBJ1-2; D is perhaps TRBD1 (6 bases). V lost 6 bases and J lost 2, with 19 bases in between. The CDR3 is 15 amino acids. Germline CDR1 SQVTM, CDR2 ANQGSEA. The chain's CDR3 is CSVLQGLEGNYGYTF. Written as DNA, the CDR3 is TGCAGCGTACTACAGGGTCTCGAGGGAAACTATGGCTACACCTTC.

DNA of the CDR3: TGTGCCAGCAGCTTACCGGGACAGGCGATAGAGCAGTTCTTC. As protein: CASSLPGQAIEQFF. The chain has TRBV2 and TRBJ2-1, with 8 bases that match TRBD1. Germline lookup yields CDR1 SNHLY and CDR2 FYNNEI. J was trimmed by 10 bases and V by 6 bases; bases with no gene match: 11. The CDR3 has 14 amino acids.

The rearrangement uses TRBV5-4 and TRBJ2-7; TRBD2 might be the D (5 bases). Germline V CDR1 and CDR2: SGHNT, YYREEE (reference sequence). Trimming stripped 0 bases from V and 2 bases from J, with 12 bases between. CDR3 size: 15 residues. CDR3 DNA sequence: TGTGCCAGCAGCTTGGCCGGACTGATCCCCTACGAGCAGTACTTC. Residues: CASSLAGLIPYEQYF.

This chain connects TRBV12-5 to TRBJ1-5; D unresolved. Trimming cost V 6 bases and J 5 bases, with 14 bases left between them. This CDR3 is built from 14 residues. Germline V gives CDR1 LGHNT, CDR2 FRNRAP. The CDR3 coding sequence is TGTGCTAGTGGACAGCGGGGTGAGGATCAGCCCCAGCATTTT. Its protein product is CASGQRGEDQPQHF.

V and J are TRBV6-5 and TRBJ1-2; 8 bases agree with TRBD1. Germline lookup yields CDR1 MNHEY and CDR2 SVGAGI. This CDR3 is 14 amino acids long. V shed 5 bases, J shed 9 bases, and the junction held 11 bases outside the gene matches. The CDR3 sequence: CASSPGGRLFSYTF. The CDR3 nucleotides read TGTGCCAGCAGTCCAGGGGGCCGACTTTTTAGCTACACCTTC.

This CDR3 reads CASSLGRGRLGDTQYF. In DNA form, the CDR3 reads TGTGCCAGCAGCTTAGGGCGGGGGAGGTTGGGAGATACGCAGTATTTT. This chain links TRBV7-2 with TRBJ2-3; 7 bases align to TRBD2. V trimming: 1 base; J trimming: 5 bases; junction bases outside the gene matches: 9. Germline lookup yields CDR1 SGHTA and CDR2 FQGNSA. This CDR3 has 16 residues.

This clone was detected only a few times. This sequence joins TRBV6-4 and TRBJ2-1, with 11 bases fitting TRBD1. Germline V gives CDR1 MRHNA, CDR2 SNTAGT. The CDR3 runs 14 residues. V was clipped by 7 bases and J by 10 bases; unmatched bases: 9. CDR3 sequence reads: CASTPGQGVGEQFF. The CDR3 DNA sequence: TGTGCCAGCACCCCGGGACAGGGGGTGGGCGAGCAGTTCTTC.

The chain has TRBV28 and TRBJ1-2; D is perhaps TRBD1 (5 bases). Germline V gene data show CDR1 as MDHEN and CDR2 as SYDVKM. V shed 2 bases and J shed 6 bases, with 7 bases lying between them. CDR3 length: 12 amino acids. The CDR3 region is CASSLGAHGYTF. Written as DNA, the CDR3 is TGTGCCAGCAGTTTAGGGGCCCATGGCTACACCTTC.

This clone is a singleton in its sample. This rearrangement joins TRBV2 to TRBJ1-5, with D uncertain. V was shortened by 4 bases and J by 2 bases, with 9 bases between the two germline ends. Germline CDR1 is SNHLY and CDR2 is FYNNEI. The CDR3 covers 14 residues. The CDR3 bases are TGTGCCAGCAGTGCGGGGTTGGGCAATCAGCCCCAGCATTTT. It codes for CASSAGLGNQPQHF.